The clone carrying this TCR beta chain was counted a few times. Its antigen is as yet unknown. This entry belongs to a study of response to subunit inactivated influenza vaccine. Each CDR3 protein is one row after TCRdb ran MiXCR on the RT-PCR reads. The sample yields 650,000 to 800,000 distinct CDR3 sequences, around 14% seen once. General observations from the study: Authors suggested each seasonal influenza vaccination recruits few new T cells.

Trimming took 1 base from V and 4 from J, leaving 15 bases between them. The CDR3 runs to 15 residues. Germline V CDR1 and CDR2: SGHRS, YFSETQ. V and J are TRBV5-1 and TRBJ2-7, with D possibly matching TRBD2 (6 bases). This specimen consisted of PBMCs from blood, obtained 14 to 15 days before vaccination. The receptor's source is a man aged 50-59 years who received an inactivated influenza vaccine. Here the CDR3 reads CASSLLRGLEYEQYF. DNA of the CDR3: TGCGCCAGCAGCTTGTTGCGGGGTCTCGAGTACGAGCAGTACTTC.